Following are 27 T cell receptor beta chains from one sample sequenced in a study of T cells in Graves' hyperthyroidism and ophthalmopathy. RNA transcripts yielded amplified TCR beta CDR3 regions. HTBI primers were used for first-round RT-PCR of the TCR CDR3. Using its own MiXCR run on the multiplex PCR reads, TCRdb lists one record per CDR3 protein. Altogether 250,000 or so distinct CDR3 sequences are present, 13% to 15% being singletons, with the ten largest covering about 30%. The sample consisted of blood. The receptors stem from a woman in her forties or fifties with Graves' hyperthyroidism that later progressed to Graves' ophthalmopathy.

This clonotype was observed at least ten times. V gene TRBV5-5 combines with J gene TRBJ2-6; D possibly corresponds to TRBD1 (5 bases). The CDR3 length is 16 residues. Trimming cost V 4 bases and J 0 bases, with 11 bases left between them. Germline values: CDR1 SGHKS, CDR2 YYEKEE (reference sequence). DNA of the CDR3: TGTGCCAGCAGCCCGTGGGGCCTCTCTGGGGCCAACGTCCTGACTTTC. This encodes CASSPWGLSGANVLTF. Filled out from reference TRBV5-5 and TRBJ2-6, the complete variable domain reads DAGVTQSPTHLIKTRGQQVTLRCSPISGHKSVSWYQQVLGQGPQFIFQYYEKEERGRGNFPDRFSARQFPNYSSELNVNALLLGDSALYLCASSPWGLSGANVLTFGAGSRLTVL.

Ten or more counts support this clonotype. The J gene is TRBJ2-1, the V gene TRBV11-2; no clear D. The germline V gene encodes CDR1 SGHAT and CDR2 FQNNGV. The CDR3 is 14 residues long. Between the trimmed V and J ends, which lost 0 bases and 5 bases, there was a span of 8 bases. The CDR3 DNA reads TGTGCCAGCAGCTTAGAAAGACGAGACAATGAGCAGTTCTTC. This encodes CASSLERRDNEQFF.

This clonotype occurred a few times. Here the CDR3 DNA reads TGTGCCAGCAGTTTTGGACTTGAAAAACTGTTTTTT. Translating it yields CASSFGLEKLFF. The chain uses TRBV28 and TRBJ1-4; D ambiguous. The V gene's germline CDR1 is MDHEN and CDR2 SYDVKM. The V gene lost 3 bases and the J gene lost 7 bases, with 6 bases spanning the gap. The CDR3 loop spans 12 amino acids. Full variable domain (remainder filled in from reference TRBV28 and TRBJ1-4): DVKVTQSSRYLVKRTGEKVFLECVQDMDHENMFWYRQDPGLGLRLIYFSYDVKMKEKGDIPEGYSVSREKKERFSLILESASTNQTSMYLCASSFGLEKLFFGSGTQLSVL.

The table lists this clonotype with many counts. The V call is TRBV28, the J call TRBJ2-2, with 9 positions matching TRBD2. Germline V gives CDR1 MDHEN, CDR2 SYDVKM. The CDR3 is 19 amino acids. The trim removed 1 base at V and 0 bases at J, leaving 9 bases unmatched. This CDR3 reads CASSLYGGRAYPNTGELFF. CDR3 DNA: TGTGCCAGCAGTTTATACGGCGGGAGGGCCTACCCGAACACCGGGGAGCTGTTTTTT.

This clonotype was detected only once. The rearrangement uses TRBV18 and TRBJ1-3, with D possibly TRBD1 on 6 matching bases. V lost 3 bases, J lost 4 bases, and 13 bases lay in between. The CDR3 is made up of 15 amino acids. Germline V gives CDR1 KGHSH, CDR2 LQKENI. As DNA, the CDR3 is TGTGCCAGCTCACCGGTTGGGGGGCGCGGAAACACCATATATTTT. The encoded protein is CASSPVGGRGNTIYF.

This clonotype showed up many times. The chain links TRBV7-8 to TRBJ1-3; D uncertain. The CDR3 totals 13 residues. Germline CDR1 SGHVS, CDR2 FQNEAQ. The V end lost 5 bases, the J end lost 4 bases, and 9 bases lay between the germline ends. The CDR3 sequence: CASSADGGNTIYF. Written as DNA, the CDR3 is TGTGCCAGCAGCGCGGACGGGGGAAACACCATATATTTT.

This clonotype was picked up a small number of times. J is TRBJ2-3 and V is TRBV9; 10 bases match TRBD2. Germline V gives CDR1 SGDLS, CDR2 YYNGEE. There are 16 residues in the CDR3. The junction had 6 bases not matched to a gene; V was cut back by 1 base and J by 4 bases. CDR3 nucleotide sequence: TGTGCCAGCAGCGTAATAGCGGGAGGTCCACCAGATACGCAGTATTTT. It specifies CASSVIAGGPPDTQYF.

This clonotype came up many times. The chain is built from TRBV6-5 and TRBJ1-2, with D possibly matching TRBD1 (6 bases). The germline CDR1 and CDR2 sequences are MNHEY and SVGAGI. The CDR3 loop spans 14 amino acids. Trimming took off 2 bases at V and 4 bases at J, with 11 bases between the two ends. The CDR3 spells CASSYRGGPYGYTF. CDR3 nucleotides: TGTGCCAGCAGTTACCGGGGGGGCCCCTATGGCTACACCTTC.

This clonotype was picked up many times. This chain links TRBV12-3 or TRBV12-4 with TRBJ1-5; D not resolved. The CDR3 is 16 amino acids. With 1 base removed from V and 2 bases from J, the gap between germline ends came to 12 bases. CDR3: CASSLEAGYGNQPQHF. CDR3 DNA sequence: TGTGCCAGCAGTTTAGAGGCGGGCTATGGCAATCAGCCCCAGCATTTT.

The CDR3: CASSPWEGPQHF. The CDR3 DNA is TGTGCCAGCTCACCCTGGGAGGGACCCCAGCATTTT. The chain joins TRBV18 to TRBJ1-5; D is unclear. The CDR3 loop spans 12 amino acids. The ends were cut back, 3 bases at V and 10 bases at J, with 10 bases in the middle. Germline V gene lookup returns CDR1 KGHSH and CDR2 LQKENI.

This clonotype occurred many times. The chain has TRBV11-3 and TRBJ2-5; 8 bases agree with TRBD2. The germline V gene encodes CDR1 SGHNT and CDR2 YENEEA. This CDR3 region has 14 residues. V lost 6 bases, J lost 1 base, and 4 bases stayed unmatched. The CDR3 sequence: CASSGTRSQETQYF. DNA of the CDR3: TGTGCCAGCAGTGGGACTAGATCCCAAGAGACCCAGTACTTC. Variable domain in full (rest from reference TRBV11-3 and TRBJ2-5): EAGVVQSPRYKIIEKKQPVAFWCNPISGHNTLYWYLQNLGQGPELLIRYENEEAVDDSQLPKDRFSAERLKGVDSTLKIQPAELGDSAVYLCASSGTRSQETQYFGPGTRLLVL.

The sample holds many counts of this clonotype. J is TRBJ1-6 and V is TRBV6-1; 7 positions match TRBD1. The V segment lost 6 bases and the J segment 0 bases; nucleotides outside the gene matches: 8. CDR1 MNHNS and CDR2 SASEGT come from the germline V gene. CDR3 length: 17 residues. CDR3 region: CASSMGQRYSYNSPLHF. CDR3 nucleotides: TGTGCCAGCAGCATGGGACAGCGCTACTCCTATAATTCACCCCTCCACTTT.

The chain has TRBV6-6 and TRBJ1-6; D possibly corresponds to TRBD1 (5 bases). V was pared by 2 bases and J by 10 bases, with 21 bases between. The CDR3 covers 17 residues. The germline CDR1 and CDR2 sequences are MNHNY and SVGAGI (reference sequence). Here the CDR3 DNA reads TGTGCCAGCAGTTACAAACGACGTGTACAGGAGGGGTCACCCCTCCACTTT. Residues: CASSYKRRVQEGSPLHF.

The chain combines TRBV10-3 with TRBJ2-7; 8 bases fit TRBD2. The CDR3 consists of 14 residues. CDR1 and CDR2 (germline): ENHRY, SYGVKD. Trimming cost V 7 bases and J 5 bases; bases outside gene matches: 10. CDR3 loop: CAIKAGTSYDEQYF. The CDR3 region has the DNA TGTGCCATCAAGGCCGGGACTAGTTATGACGAGCAGTACTTC.

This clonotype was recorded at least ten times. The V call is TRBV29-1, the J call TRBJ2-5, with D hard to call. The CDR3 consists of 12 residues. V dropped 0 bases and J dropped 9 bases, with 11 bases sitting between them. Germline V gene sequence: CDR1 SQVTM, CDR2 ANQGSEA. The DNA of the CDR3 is TGCAGCGTTGAAGATCGGGTCCTGGCCCAGTACTTC. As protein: CSVEDRVLAQYF.

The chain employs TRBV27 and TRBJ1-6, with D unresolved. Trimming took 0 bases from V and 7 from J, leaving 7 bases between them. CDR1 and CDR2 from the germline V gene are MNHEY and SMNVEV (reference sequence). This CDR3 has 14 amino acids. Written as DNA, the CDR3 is TGTGCCAGCAGTTTATCGGGGTGGAATTCACCCCTCCACTTT. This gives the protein CASSLSGWNSPLHF.

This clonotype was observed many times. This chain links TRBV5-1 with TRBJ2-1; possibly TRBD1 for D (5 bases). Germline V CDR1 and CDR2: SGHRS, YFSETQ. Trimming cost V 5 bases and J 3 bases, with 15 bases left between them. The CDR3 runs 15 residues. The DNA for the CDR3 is TGCGCCAGCAGAGGGGTGGCCGAGAGCTACAATGAGCAGTTCTTC. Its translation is CASRGVAESYNEQFF.

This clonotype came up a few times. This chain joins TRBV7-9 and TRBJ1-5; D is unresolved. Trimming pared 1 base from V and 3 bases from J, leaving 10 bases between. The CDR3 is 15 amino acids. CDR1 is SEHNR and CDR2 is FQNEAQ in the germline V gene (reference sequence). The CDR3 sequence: CASSLGGSLNQPQHF. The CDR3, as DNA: TGTGCCAGCAGCTTAGGAGGCAGCCTCAATCAGCCCCAGCATTTT. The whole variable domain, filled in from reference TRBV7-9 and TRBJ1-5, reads DTGVSQNPRHKITKRGQNVTFRCDPISEHNRLYWYRQTLGQGPEFLTYFQNEAQLEKSRLLSDRFSAERPKGSFSTLEIQRTEQGDSAMYLCASSLGGSLNQPQHFGDGTRLSIL.

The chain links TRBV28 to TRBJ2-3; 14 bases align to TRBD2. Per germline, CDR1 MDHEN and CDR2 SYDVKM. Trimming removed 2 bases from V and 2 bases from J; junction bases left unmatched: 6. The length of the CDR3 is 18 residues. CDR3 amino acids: CASSLGLAGGRSTDTQYF. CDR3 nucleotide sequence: TGTGCCAGCAGTTTAGGACTAGCGGGAGGCCGATCCACAGATACGCAGTATTTT.

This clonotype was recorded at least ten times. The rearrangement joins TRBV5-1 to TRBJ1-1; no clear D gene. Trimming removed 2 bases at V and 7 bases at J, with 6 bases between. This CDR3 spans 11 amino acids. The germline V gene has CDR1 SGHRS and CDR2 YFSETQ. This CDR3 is CASSLDREAFF. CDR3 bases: TGCGCCAGCAGCTTAGACCGTGAAGCTTTCTTT. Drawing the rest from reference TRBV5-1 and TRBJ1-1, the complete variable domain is KAGVTQTPRYLIKTRGQQVTLSCSPISGHRSVSWYQQTPGQGLQFLFEYFSETQRNKGNFPGRFSGRQFSNSRSEMNVSTLELGDSALYLCASSLDREAFFGQGTRLTVV.

CDR3 sequence (DNA): TGTGCCAGCAGTTCACTAGCGGGAACCTACGAGCAGTACTTC. Protein sequence: CASSSLAGTYEQYF. This sequence joins TRBV28 and TRBJ2-7; the match to TRBD2 covers 10 bases. Germline CDR1 reads MDHEN; CDR2 reads SYDVKM. This CDR3 is built from 14 residues. Trimming removed 4 bases from V and 2 bases from J; junction bases left unmatched: 2.

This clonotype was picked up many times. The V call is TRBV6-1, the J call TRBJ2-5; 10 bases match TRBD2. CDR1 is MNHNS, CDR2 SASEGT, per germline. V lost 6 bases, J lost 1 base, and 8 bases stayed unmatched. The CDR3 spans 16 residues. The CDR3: CASRTPKREGQETQYF. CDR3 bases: TGTGCCAGCAGGACCCCTAAGCGGGAGGGCCAAGAGACCCAGTACTTC.

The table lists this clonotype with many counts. CDR3: CASRGTGPSGNTIYF. For the CDR3, the DNA is TGTGCCAGCAGGGGGACAGGGCCCTCTGGAAACACCATATATTTT. This chain links TRBV2 with TRBJ1-3; 9 bases align to TRBD1. The CDR3 length is 15 residues. Germline CDR1 SNHLY, CDR2 FYNNEI. V trimming: 6 bases; J trimming: 0 bases; junction bases outside the gene matches: 3.

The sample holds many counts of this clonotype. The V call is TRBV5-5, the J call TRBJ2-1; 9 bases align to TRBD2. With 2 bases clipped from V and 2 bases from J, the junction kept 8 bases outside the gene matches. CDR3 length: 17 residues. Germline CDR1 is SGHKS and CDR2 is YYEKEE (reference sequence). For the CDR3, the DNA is TGTGCCAGCAGCTTAACGAGCGGGGGGACCCCCTACAATGAGCAGTTCTTC. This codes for CASSLTSGGTPYNEQFF.

The CDR3 nucleotides are TGTGCCAGCAGTTACCGAGATGGGACTGTTTACGAGCAGTACTTC. It translates to CASSYRDGTVYEQYF. The J gene is TRBJ2-7, the V gene TRBV6-5, with D perhaps TRBD2 (6 bases). Trimming took off 2 bases at V and 4 bases at J, with 15 bases between the two ends. This CDR3 is built from 15 residues. The V gene's germline CDR1 is MNHEY and CDR2 SVGAGI.

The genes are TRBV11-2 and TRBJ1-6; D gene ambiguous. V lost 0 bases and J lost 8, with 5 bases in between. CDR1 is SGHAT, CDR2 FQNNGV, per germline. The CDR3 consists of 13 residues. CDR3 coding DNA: TGTGCCAGCAGCTTAGATCATGATTCACCCCTCCACTTT. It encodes CASSLDHDSPLHF. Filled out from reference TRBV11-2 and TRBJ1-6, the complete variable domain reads EAGVAQSPRYKIIEKRQSVAFWCNPISGHATLYWYQQILGQGPKLLIQFQNNGVVDDSQLPKDRFSAERLKGVDSTLKIQPAKLEDSAVYLCASSLDHDSPLHFGNGTRLTVT.

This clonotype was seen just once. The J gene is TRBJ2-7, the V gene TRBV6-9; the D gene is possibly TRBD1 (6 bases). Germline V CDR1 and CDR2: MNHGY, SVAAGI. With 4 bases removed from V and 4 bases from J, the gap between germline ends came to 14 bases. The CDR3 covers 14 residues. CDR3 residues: CASSSPGARYEQYF. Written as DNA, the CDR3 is TGTGCCAGCAGTTCCCCAGGGGCGCGGTACGAGCAGTACTTC.